This T cell receptor (beta chain) was identified in a study of cytomegalovirus exposure and HLA in healthy donors. 13 Jbeta primers and 60 Vbeta primers were used for the PCR. Sequencing was performed with immunoSEQ multiplex PCR; in TCRdb, only in-frame clones are kept and a portion is missing. This sample's table has approximately 80,000 clones. Points from the study as a whole: As a later analysis showed, a missense DCLRE1C variant was linked to trimming of TCR beta V- and J-genes. For cytomegalovirus status, the classifier reportedly gave diagnoses with high specificity and sensitivity. From TCR beta sequences, most subjects' HLA-A and HLA-B alleles were reportedly predicted accurately. Roughly uniform sequencing depth across donors was assumed, possibly incorrectly.

Comment on this clone: Its target is unknown.

This CDR3 is built from 13 residues. Trimming shortened V by 0 bases and J by 8 bases, and 11 bases separated the two germline ends. Germline V CDR1 and CDR2: MNHEY, SMNVEV (reference sequence). The gene calls are TRBV27 and TRBJ2-7; D is unclear. The material sequenced was PBMCs. The TCR originated in a man younger than 35 in good health and CMV-seropositive. The CDR3 protein is CASSLSWADKQYF. In DNA form, the CDR3 reads TGTGCCAGCAGTTTATCCTGGGCAGACAAGCAGTACTTC.